The rows below give T cell receptor beta chains drawn from one sample of a study of identical twins. TCRdb re-derived calls from the 5' RACE reads in MiXCR, one entry per CDR3 protein. Counted here are under 450,000 distinct CDR3 sequences, under 20% occurring once; the ten biggest clones make up 12%. The sequenced material came from naive T cells sorted from blood. These receptors were collected from a man in his fifties or sixties in good health. CDR3s include the opening cysteine and the closing phenylalanine or tryptophan. The D gene is left open where the match is weak. Some rows have no size entry. The others give once, few or many, or a class for an expanded clone.

>TRBJ2-2|-|-|TRBV11-2
CASSLSRWGQLNTGELFF
TGTGCCAGCAGCTTAAGTCGGTGGGGCCAATTAAACACCGGGGAGCTGTTTTTT
>TRBJ2-1|-|TRBD2|TRBV29-1
CSVGSSGSSYNEQFF
TGCAGCGTTGGATCTAGCGGGAGCTCCTACAATGAGCAGTTCTTC
>TRBJ2-2|-|-|TRBV20-1
CSARDRRANTGELFF
TGCAGTGCTAGAGACAGGCGTGCGAACACCGGGGAGCTGTTTTTT
>TRBJ2-5|-|TRBD2|TRBV12-3/TRBV12-4
CASSLMTSGGAYQETQYF
TGTGCCAGCAGTCTGATGACTAGCGGGGGGGCGTACCAAGAGACCCAGTACTTC
>TRBJ2-3|few|-|TRBV24-1
CATSQTGSRRDTQYF
TGTGCCACCAGCCAAACTGGGAGCAGGAGGGATACGCAGTATTTT
>TRBJ2-2|-|TRBD2|TRBV12-3/TRBV12-4
CASSVLAGGLLGNTGELFF
TGTGCCAGCAGCGTACTAGCGGGAGGGCTTTTGGGGAACACCGGGGAGCTGTTTTTT
>TRBJ2-3|-|TRBD2|TRBV11-1
CASSGGLAGEGYTDTQYF
TGTGCCAGCAGCGGGGGACTAGCGGGAGAAGGGTATACAGATACGCAGTATTTT
>TRBJ2-3|-|TRBD2|TRBV5-1
CASSLSGTSVLDTQYF
TGCGCCAGCAGCTTATCCGGGACTAGCGTTTTGGATACGCAGTATTTT
>TRBJ2-7|few|-|TRBV9
CASSVAPDTYEQYF
TGTGCCAGCAGCGTAGCTCCGGACACCTACGAGCAGTACTTC
>TRBJ2-3|few|TRBD2|TRBV6-4
CASSRPGQGGLAGATDTQYF
TGTGCCAGCAGTCGACCGGGACAGGGGGGACTAGCGGGAGCCACAGATACGCAGTATTTT
>TRBJ2-6|many|TRBD1|TRBV6-2/TRBV6-3
CASSYSDTWTGHSSGANVLTF
TGTGCCAGCAGTTACTCGGATACTTGGACAGGCCACAGCTCTGGGGCCAACGTCCTGACTTTC
>TRBJ2-3|few|TRBD1|TRBV4-2
CAHGQGLTDTQYF
TGTGCCCACGGACAGGGCCTCACAGATACGCAGTATTTT
>TRBJ2-6|-|-|TRBV6-1
CASSPGLGGRSGANVLTF
TGTGCCAGCAGTCCGGGTTTGGGGGGGCGCTCTGGGGCCAACGTCCTGACTTTC
>TRBJ1-1|many|-|TRBV12-3/TRBV12-4
CASSLVGGAVTEAFF
TGTGCCAGCAGTTTAGTTGGGGGAGCGGTCACTGAAGCTTTCTTT
>TRBJ2-1|many|TRBD2|TRBV12-3/TRBV12-4
CASSFSGSRNEQFF
TGTGCCAGCAGTTTCAGCGGGAGTAGGAATGAGCAGTTCTTC
>TRBJ1-6|many|-|TRBV6-5
CASSYSVNSPLHF
TGTGCCAGCAGTTACTCGGTTAATTCACCCCTCCACTTT
>TRBJ1-5|-|-|TRBV12-3/TRBV12-4
CASSLDSNNQPQHF
TGTGCCAGCAGTTTGGACAGCAACAATCAGCCCCAGCATTTT
>TRBJ2-7|-|-|TRBV6-2/TRBV6-3
CASSWEYEQYF
TGTGCCAGCAGTTGGGAATACGAGCAGTACTTC
>TRBJ1-1|-|-|TRBV6-1
CASSEAWRVTEAFF
TGTGCCAGCAGTGAAGCATGGCGCGTCACTGAAGCTTTCTTT
>TRBJ2-7|few|TRBD1|TRBV4-3
CASSSMGTGSDEQYF
TGCGCCAGCAGCTCCATGGGGACAGGGTCAGACGAGCAGTACTTC
>TRBJ2-1|many|-|TRBV20-1
CSARMQGVLQFF
TGCAGTGCTAGGATGCAGGGAGTCCTCCAGTTCTTC
>TRBJ2-7|-|-|TRBV29-1
CSVAGGEQYF
TGCAGCGTTGCTGGGGGCGAGCAGTACTTC
>TRBJ2-1|-|-|TRBV12-3/TRBV12-4
CASSLPGDNEQFF
TGTGCCAGCAGTTTACCGGGGGACAATGAGCAGTTCTTC
>TRBJ2-3|-|-|TRBV5-1
CASGQGSTDTQYF
TGCGCCAGCGGCCAGGGGAGCACAGATACGCAGTATTTT
>TRBJ2-7|-|-|TRBV5-6
CASSSEQRYEQYF
TGTGCCAGCAGCTCCGAGCAACGATACGAGCAGTACTTC
>TRBJ2-3|few|-|TRBV18
CASSPTSLSTDTQYF
TGTGCCAGCTCACCAACTAGTCTAAGCACAGATACGCAGTATTTT
>TRBJ2-7|-|-|TRBV28
CASSFVSLGEQYF
TGTGCCAGCAGTTTTGTGTCACTGGGGGAGCAGTACTTC
>TRBJ2-3|many|-|TRBV12-3/TRBV12-4
CASSFGGTTDTQYF
TGTGCCAGCAGTTTTGGGGGAACCACAGATACGCAGTATTTT
>TRBJ1-5|few|-|TRBV30
CAWSLSSGQPQHF
TGTGCCTGGAGTCTGTCAAGTGGTCAGCCCCAGCATTTT
>TRBJ2-3|few|-|TRBV10-3
CAISESRGGTDTQYF
TGTGCCATCAGTGAGTCAAGGGGAGGAACAGATACGCAGTATTTT
>TRBJ2-1|few|TRBD2|TRBV7-9
CASSLPSGRADEQFF
TGTGCCAGCAGCTTACCCAGCGGGAGGGCCGATGAGCAGTTCTTC
>TRBJ1-1|-|TRBD1|TRBV12-3/TRBV12-4
CASEGDRGTEAFF
TGTGCCAGCGAAGGGGACAGGGGTACTGAAGCTTTCTTT
>TRBJ1-1|many|-|TRBV12-3/TRBV12-4
CASRTRQEKNTEAFF
TGTGCCAGCAGAACACGACAGGAGAAGAACACTGAAGCTTTCTTT
>TRBJ2-7|-|-|TRBV10-3
CAISESGASEQYF
TGTGCCATCAGTGAGTCCGGGGCTTCCGAGCAGTACTTC
>TRBJ2-7|-|TRBD2|TRBV20-1
CSAAPSGSSYEQYF
TGCAGTGCCGCACCTAGCGGGAGTTCCTACGAGCAGTACTTC
>TRBJ2-3|few|TRBD2|TRBV20-1
CSAGAGGPTDTQYF
TGCAGTGCTGGAGCGGGAGGGCCAACAGATACGCAGTATTTT
>TRBJ1-1|few|TRBD1|TRBV2
CAIESRGQGYTEAFF
TGTGCCATCGAATCCCGGGGACAGGGGTACACTGAAGCTTTCTTT
>TRBJ2-7|-|TRBD2|TRBV27
CASTPVAVLAGVYEQYF
TGTGCCAGCACCCCTGTGGCGGTTCTAGCGGGGGTCTACGAGCAGTACTTC
>TRBJ2-1|few|-|TRBV5-6
CASSLIAEQFF
TGTGCCAGCAGCTTGATAGCGGAGCAGTTCTTC
>TRBJ1-6|many|-|TRBV5-5
CASSFRDNSPLHF
TGTGCCAGCAGCTTCAGAGATAATTCACCCCTCCACTTT
>TRBJ2-5|-|TRBD2|TRBV11-2
CASSLLTGLLESRETQYF
TGTGCCAGCAGCCTCTTGACGGGACTACTTGAATCTAGAGAGACCCAGTACTTC
>TRBJ2-1|many|TRBD2|TRBV7-8
CASSPLPAGGGNEQFF
TGTGCCAGCAGCCCCCTTCCAGCGGGAGGGGGGAATGAGCAGTTCTTC